This T cell receptor (beta chain) was recorded in a study of regulatory T cells in long-lasting Graves disease. Germline CDR1 and CDR2: SGHTA and FQGNSA. The CDR3 sequence is 13 residues long. V was pared by 7 bases and J by 3 bases, with 13 bases between. TCR beta libraries were built with iRepertoire HTBI primers and Arm-PCR of CDR3 regions. TCRdb analysed the multiplex PCR reads with MiXCR anew, one entry per CDR3 protein. The data hold a few hundred thousand distinct CDR3 sequences, with 15% observed a single time. Time point given: newly diagnosed GD, antithyroid drugs for less than 3 months. Making the TCR library involved RNA that had been extracted from PBMCs. The sample holds many counts of this clonotype. These sequences were also reported in another study, on T cells in Graves' hyperthyroidism and ophthalmopathy. That paper notes: Most thyroid-expanded clonotypes above 0.001 were also found in blood.

The rearrangement joins TRBV7-2 to TRBJ2-7; D is possibly TRBD2 (6 bases). This material consisted of peripheral blood mononuclear cells (PBMCs), taken at new diagnosis, from a patient treated with antithyroid drugs. This TCR was recovered from a woman aged 35 to 49 with Graves disease. The CDR3 bases are TGTGCCAGCACTCCGACTAGTAGCTACGAGCAGTACTTC. Residues: CASTPTSSYEQYF.